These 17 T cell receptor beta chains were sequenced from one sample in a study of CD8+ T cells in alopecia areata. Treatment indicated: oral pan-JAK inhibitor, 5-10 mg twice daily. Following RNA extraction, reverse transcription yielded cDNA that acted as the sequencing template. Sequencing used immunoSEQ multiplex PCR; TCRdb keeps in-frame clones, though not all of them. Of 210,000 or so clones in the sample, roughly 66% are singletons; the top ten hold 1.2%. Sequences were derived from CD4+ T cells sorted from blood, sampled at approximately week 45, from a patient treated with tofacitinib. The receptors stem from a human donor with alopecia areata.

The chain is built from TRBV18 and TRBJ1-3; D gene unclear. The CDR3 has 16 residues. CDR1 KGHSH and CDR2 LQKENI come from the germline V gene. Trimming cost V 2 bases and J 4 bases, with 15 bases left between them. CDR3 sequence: CASSPSYSRRGNTIYF. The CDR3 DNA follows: TGTGCCAGCTCACCATCCTACTCCAGGAGGGGAAACACCATATATTTT.

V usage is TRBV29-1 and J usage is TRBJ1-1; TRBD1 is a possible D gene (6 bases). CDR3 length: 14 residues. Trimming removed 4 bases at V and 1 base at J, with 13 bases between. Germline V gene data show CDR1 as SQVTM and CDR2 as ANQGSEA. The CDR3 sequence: CSVAQVTGNTEAFF. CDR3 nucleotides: TGCAGCGTTGCCCAAGTGACAGGGAACACTGAAGCTTTCTTT.

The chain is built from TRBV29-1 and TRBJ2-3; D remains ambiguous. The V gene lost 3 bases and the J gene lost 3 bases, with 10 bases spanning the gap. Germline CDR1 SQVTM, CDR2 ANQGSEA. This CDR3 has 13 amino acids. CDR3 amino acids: CSVEGRVTDTQYF. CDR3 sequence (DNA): TGCAGCGTTGAGGGTAGGGTTACAGATACGCAGTATTTT.

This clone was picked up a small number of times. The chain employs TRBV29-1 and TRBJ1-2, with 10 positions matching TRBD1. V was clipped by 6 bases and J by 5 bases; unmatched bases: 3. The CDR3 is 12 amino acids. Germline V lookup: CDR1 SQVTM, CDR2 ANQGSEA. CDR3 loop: CSVRTGGYGYTF. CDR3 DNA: TGCAGCGTCCGGACAGGGGGGTATGGCTACACCTTC.

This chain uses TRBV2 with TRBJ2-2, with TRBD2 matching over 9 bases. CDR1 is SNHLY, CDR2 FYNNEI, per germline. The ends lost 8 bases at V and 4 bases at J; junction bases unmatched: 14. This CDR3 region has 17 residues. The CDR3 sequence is CASGGTSLVRSTGELFF. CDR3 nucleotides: TGTGCCAGCGGAGGGACTAGCTTGGTCCGGAGCACCGGGGAGCTGTTTTTT.

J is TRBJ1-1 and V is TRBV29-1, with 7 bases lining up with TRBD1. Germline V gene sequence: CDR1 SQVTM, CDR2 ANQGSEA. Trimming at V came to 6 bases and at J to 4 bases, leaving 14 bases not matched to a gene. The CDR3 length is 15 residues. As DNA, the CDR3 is TGCAGCGTCCCCCGGGACAGCCAAGTGAGCACTGAAGCTTTCTTT. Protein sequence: CSVPRDSQVSTEAFF.

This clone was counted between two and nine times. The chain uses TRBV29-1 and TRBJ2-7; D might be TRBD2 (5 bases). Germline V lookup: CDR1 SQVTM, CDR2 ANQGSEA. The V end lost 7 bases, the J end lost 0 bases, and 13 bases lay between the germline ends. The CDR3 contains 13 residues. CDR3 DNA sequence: TGCAGCGGCCAGGTCAGCGGCTCCTACGAGCAGTACTTC. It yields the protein CSGQVSGSYEQYF.

CDR3 in DNA: TGTGCCAGCAGCGTCGGACAGGCGGAGTACGAGCAGTACTTC. It translates to CASSVGQAEYEQYF. The gene calls are TRBV11-2 and TRBJ2-7, with TRBD1 matching over 7 bases. This CDR3 contains 14 residues. V shed 5 bases, J shed 4 bases, and the junction held 8 bases outside the gene matches. Germline CDR1 is SGHAT and CDR2 is FQNNGV.

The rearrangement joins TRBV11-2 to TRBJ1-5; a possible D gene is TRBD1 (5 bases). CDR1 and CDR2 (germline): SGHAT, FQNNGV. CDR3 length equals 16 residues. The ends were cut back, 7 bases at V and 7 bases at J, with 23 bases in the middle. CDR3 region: CASNRDSAGLCQPQHF. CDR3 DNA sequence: TGTGCCAGCAATCGCGACTCGGCAGGGTTGTGCCAGCCCCAGCATTTT.

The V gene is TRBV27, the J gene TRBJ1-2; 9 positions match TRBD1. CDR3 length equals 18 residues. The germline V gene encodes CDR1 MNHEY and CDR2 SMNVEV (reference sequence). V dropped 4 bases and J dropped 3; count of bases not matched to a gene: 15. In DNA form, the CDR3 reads TGTGCCAGCAGTTCCATCCTTGCCGGACAGGGGATTGACTATGGCTACACCTTC. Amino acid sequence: CASSSILAGQGIDYGYTF.

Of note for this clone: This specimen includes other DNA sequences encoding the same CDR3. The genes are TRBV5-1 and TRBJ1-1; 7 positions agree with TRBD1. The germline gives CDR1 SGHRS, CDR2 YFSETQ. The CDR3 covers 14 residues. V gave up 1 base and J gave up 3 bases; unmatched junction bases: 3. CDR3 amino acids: CASSLRTGDTEAFF. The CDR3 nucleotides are TGCGCCAGCAGCTTGCGAACAGGGGACACTGAAGCTTTCTTT.

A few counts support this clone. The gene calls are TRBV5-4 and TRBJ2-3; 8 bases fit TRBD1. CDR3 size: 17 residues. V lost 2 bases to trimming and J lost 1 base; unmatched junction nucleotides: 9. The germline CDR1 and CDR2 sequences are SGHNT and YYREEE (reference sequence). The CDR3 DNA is TGTGCCAGCAGCTTACCACGACAGGGGTTGGGCACAGATACGCAGTATTTT. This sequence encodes CASSLPRQGLGTDTQYF.

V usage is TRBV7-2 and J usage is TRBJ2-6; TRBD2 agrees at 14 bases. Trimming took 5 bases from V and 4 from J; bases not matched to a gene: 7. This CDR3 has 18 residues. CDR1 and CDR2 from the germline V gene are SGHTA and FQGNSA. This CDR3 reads CASSPRLAGGTGANVLTF. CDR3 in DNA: TGTGCCAGCAGCCCCCGACTAGCGGGGGGGACCGGGGCCAACGTCCTGACTTTC.

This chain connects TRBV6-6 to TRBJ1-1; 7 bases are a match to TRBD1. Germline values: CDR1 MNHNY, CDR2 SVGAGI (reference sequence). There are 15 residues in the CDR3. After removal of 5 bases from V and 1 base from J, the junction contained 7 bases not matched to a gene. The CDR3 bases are TGTGCCAGCAGTGTACAGGGGCTGGGGAACACTGAAGCTTTCTTT. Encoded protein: CASSVQGLGNTEAFF.

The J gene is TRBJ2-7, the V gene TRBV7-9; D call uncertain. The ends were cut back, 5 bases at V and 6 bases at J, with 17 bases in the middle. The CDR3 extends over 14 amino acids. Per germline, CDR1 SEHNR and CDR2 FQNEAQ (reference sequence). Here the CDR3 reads CASSPHLKVAEQYF. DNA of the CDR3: TGTGCCAGCAGCCCCCACCTCAAAGTGGCCGAGCAGTACTTC.

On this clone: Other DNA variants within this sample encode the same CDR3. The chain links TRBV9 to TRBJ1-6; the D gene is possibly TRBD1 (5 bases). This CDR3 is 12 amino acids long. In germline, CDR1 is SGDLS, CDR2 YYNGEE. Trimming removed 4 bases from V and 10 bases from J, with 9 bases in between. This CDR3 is CASSPGGSPLHF. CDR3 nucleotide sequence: TGTGCCAGCAGCCCCGGGGGGTCACCCCTCCACTTT.

CDR3 sequence: CAWSAPNQPQHF. CDR3 nucleotides: TGTGCCTGGAGTGCCCCAAATCAGCCCCAGCATTTT. The rearrangement links TRBV30 to TRBJ1-5; D not resolved. CDR1 and CDR2 (germline): GTSNPN, SVGIG (reference sequence). This CDR3 spans 12 amino acids. V lost 1 base and J lost 4, with 5 bases in between.